The 2 T cell receptor beta chains listed next were all sequenced from one sample in a study of T-cell reconstitution after alpha-beta-depleted transplantation in children (dated by TCRdb to the mid-2010s). Reading the label with the study, this specimen's treatment or condition is: allogeneic hematopoietic cell transplantation with graft depleted of TCRalphabeta T cells and CD19 B cells. The library was obtained by PCR. The sequencer listed for this sample is Illumina HiSeq 2500. TCR libraries were prepared with molecular barcoding, using unique molecular identifiers to normalize TCRbeta repertoire quantification. TCRdb reprocessed the public reads (quality trimming at Q25 with fastp, clone calling with MiXCR) and kept in-frame beta chains. Entries that share a CDR3 protein sequence are merged under the most common genes and DNA. The sample contains 450,000 to 600,000 distinct CDR3 sequences, roughly 10% of them found a single time. Approximately 2% of the sample is taken by the ten largest.

The starting material was PBMCs, obtained before TCRalphabeta/CD19-depleted stem cell transplant. The receptor source for this set is a child aged 2 to 15 with inherited bone marrow failure, due to receive a stem cell transplant.

This clonotype was detected many times. The chain has TRBV4-3 and TRBJ2-2; a weak D match, TRBD1 (5 bases). In germline, CDR1 is LGHNA, CDR2 YSLEER. V was trimmed by 4 bases and J by 6 bases, leaving 18 bases between them. The CDR3 sequence is 16 residues long. This CDR3 reads CASSPRAGQPPGELFF. The CDR3 DNA is TGCGCCAGCAGCCCCCGGGCAGGGCAGCCCCCCGGGGAGCTGTTTTTT.

This clonotype was found many times. The rearrangement uses TRBV6-2 or TRBV6-3 and TRBJ1-5; 7 nucleotides match TRBD1. The CDR3 covers 16 residues. Unmatched junction bases numbered 3, after V lost 0 bases and J lost 1 base. CDR1 is MNHEY, CDR2 SVGEGT, per germline. Here the CDR3 DNA reads TGTGCCAGCAGTTACTCGACACAGGGGAGCAATCAGCCCCAGCATTTT. It specifies CASSYSTQGSNQPQHF.